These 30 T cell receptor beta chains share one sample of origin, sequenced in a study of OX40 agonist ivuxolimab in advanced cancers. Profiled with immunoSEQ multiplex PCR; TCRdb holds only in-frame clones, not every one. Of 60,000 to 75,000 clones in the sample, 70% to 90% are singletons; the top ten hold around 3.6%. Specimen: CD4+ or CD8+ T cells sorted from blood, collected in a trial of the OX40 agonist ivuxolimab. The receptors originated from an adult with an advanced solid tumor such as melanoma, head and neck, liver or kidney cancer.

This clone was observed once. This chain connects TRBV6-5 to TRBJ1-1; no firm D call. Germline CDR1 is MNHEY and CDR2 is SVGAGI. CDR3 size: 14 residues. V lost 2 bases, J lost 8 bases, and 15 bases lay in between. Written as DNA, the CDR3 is TGTGCCAGCAGTTACAAGCGGCGGAACGGCGAAGCTTTCTTT. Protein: CASSYKRRNGEAFF.

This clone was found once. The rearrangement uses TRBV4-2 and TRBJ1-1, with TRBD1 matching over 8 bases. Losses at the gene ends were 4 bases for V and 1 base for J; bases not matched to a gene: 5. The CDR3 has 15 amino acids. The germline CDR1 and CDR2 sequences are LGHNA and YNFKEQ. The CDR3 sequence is CASSLLGQGNTEAFF. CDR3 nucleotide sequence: TGTGCCAGCAGCCTTTTAGGACAGGGGAACACTGAAGCTTTCTTT.

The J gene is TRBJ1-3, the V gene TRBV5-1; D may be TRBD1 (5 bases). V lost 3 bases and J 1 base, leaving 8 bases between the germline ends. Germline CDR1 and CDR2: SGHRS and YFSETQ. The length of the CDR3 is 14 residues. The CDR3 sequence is CASSWWGSGNTIYF. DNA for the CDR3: TGCGCCAGCAGCTGGTGGGGGTCTGGAAACACCATATATTTT.

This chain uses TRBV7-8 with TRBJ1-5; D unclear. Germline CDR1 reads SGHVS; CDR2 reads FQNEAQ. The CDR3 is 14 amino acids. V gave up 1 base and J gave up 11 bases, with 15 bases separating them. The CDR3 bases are TGTGCCAGCAGCTTAGAAATCAGGATCCAGGCCCAGCATTTT. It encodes CASSLEIRIQAQHF.

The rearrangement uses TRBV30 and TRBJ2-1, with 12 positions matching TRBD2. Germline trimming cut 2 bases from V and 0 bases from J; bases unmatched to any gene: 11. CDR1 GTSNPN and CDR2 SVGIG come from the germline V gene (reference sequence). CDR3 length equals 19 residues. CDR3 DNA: TGTGCCTGGAGTCCGATCGGACTAGCGGGACTAAGCTCCTACAATGAGCAGTTCTTC. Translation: CAWSPIGLAGLSSYNEQFF.

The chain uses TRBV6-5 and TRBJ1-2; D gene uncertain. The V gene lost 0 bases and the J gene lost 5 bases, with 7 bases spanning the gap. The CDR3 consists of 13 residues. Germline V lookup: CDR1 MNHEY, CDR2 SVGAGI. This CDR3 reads CASSYSVGYGYTF. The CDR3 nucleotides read TGTGCCAGCAGTTACTCGGTGGGGTATGGCTACACCTTC.

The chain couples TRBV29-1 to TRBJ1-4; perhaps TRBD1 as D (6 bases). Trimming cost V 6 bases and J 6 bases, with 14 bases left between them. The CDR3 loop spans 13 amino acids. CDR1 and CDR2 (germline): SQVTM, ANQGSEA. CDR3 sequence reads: CSVWTAGDEKLFF. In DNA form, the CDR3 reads TGCAGCGTGTGGACAGCGGGGGATGAAAAACTGTTTTTT.

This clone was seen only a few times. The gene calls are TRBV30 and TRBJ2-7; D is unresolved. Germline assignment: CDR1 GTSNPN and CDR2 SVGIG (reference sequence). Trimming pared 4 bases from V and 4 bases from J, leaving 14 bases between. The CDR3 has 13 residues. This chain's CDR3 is CAWNGGVEYEQYF. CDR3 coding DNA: TGTGCCTGGAACGGCGGAGTCGAGTACGAGCAGTACTTC. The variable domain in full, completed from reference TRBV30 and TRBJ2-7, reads SQTIHQWPATLVQPVGSPLSLECTVEGTSNPNLYWYRQAAGRGLQLLFYSVGIGQISSEVPQNLSASRPQDRQFILSSKKLLLSDSGFYLCAWNGGVEYEQYFGPGTRLTVT.

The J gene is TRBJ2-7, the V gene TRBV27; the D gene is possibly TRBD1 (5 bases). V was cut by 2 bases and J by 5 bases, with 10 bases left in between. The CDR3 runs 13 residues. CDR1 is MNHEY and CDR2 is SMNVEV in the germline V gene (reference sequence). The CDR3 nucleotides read TGTGCCAGCAGTTTAAGAAGGGGTAACGAGCAGTACTTC. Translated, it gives CASSLRRGNEQYF.

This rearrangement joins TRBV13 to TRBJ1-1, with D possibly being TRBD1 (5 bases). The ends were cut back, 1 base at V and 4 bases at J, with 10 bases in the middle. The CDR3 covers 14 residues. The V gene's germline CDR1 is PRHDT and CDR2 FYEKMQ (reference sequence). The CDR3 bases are TGTGCCAGCAGCTTAGACGGTGGGACCACTGAAGCTTTCTTT. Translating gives CASSLDGGTTEAFF.

The CDR3 is CASSPKQGRGETQYF. The CDR3 DNA reads TGTGCCAGCAGCCCAAAACAGGGAAGGGGAGAGACCCAGTACTTC. The chain joins TRBV7-2 to TRBJ2-5, with D possibly TRBD1 on 6 matching bases. The CDR3 runs to 15 residues. The germline V gene has CDR1 SGHTA and CDR2 FQGNSA. Deletions cut 5 bases from V and 4 bases from J, with 17 bases between.

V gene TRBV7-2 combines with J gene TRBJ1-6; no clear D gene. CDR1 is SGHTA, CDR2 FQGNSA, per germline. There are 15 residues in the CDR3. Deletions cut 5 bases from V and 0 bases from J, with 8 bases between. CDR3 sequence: CASSPSSSYNSPLHF. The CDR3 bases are TGTGCCAGCAGCCCGTCCAGCTCCTATAATTCACCCCTCCACTTT.

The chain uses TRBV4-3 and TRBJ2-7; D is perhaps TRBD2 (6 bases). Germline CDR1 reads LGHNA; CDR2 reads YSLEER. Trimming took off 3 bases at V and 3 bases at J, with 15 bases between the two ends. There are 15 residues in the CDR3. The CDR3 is CASSHQGGGIYEQYF. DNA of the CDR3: TGCGCCAGCAGCCACCAAGGAGGAGGGATCTACGAGCAGTACTTC.

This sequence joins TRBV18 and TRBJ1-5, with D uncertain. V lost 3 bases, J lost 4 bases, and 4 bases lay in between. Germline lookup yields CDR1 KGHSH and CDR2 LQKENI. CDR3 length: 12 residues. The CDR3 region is CASSPTNQPQHF. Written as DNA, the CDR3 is TGTGCCAGCTCACCTACGAATCAGCCCCAGCATTTT.

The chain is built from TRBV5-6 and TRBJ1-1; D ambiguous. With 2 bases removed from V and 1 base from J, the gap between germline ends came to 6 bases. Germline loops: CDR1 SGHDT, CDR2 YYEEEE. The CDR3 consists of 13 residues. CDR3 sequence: CASSFQANTEAFF. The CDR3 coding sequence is TGTGCCAGCAGCTTCCAGGCGAACACTGAAGCTTTCTTT.

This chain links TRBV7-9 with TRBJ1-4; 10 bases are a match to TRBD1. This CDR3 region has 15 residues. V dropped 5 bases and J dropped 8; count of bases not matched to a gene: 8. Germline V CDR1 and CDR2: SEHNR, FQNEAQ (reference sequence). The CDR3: CASSRPTGGAEKLFF. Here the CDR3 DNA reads TGTGCCAGCAGCCGCCCGACAGGGGGCGCCGAAAAACTGTTTTTT. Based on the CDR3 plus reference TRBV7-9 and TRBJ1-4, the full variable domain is DTGVSQNPRHKITKRGQNVTFRCDPISEHNRLYWYRQTLGQGPEFLTYFQNEAQLEKSRLLSDRFSAERPKGSFSTLEIQRTEQGDSAMYLCASSRPTGGAEKLFFGSGTQLSVL.

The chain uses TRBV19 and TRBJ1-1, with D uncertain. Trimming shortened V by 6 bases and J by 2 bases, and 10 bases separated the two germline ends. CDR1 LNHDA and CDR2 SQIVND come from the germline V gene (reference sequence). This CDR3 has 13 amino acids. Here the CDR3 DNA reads TGTGCCAGTAGGTCTGGTCGCAACACTGAAGCTTTCTTT. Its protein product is CASRSGRNTEAFF. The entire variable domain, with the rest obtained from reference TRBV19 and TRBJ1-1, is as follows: DGGITQSPKYLFRKEGQNVTLSCEQNLNHDAMYWYRQDPGQGLRLIYYSQIVNDFQKGDIAEGYSVSREKKESFPLTVTSAQKNPTAFYLCASRSGRNTEAFFGQGTRLTVV.

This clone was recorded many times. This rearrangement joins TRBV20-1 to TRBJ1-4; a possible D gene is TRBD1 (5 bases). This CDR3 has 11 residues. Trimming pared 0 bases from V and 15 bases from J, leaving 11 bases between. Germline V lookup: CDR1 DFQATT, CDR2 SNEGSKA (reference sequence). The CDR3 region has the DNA TGCAGTGCTAGAGAGTTAGGGGCGGTGTTTTTT. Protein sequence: CSARELGAVFF.

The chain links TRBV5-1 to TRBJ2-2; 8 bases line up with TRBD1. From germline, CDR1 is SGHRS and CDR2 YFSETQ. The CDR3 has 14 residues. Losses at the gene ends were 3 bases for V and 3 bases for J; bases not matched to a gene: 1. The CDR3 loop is CASSWGQDTGELFF. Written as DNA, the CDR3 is TGCGCCAGCAGCTGGGGACAGGACACCGGGGAGCTGTTTTTT.

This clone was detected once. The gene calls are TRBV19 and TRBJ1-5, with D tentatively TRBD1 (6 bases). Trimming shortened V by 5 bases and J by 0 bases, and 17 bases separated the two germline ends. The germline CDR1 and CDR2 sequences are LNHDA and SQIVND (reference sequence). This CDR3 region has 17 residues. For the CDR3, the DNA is TGTGCCAGTAGTGTTGGGGGAGGGGGAAATAGCAATCAGCCCCAGCATTTT. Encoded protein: CASSVGGGGNSNQPQHF.

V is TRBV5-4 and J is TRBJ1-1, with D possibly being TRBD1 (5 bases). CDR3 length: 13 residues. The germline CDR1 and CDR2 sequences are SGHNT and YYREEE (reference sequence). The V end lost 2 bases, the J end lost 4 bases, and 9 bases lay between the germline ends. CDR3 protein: CASSFQGSTEAFF. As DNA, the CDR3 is TGTGCCAGCAGCTTTCAGGGAAGCACTGAAGCTTTCTTT.

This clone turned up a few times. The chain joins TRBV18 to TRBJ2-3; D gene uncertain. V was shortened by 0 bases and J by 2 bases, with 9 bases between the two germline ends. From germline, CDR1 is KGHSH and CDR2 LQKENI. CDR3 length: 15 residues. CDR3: CASSPPPGVTDTQYF. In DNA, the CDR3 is TGTGCCAGCTCACCACCGCCCGGCGTCACAGATACGCAGTATTTT.

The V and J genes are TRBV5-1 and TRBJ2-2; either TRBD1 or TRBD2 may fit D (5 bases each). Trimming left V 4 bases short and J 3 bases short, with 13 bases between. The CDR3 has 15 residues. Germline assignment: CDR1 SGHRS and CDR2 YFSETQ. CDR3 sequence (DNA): TGCGCCAGCAGCAAGGGACCCAGCGACACCGGGGAGCTGTTTTTT. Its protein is CASSKGPSDTGELFF.

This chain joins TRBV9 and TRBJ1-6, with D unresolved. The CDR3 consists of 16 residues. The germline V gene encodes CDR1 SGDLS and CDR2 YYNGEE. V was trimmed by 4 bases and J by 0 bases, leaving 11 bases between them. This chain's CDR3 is CASSLDLSSYNSPLHF. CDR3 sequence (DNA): TGTGCCAGCAGCCTCGACCTGAGCTCCTATAATTCACCCCTCCACTTT.

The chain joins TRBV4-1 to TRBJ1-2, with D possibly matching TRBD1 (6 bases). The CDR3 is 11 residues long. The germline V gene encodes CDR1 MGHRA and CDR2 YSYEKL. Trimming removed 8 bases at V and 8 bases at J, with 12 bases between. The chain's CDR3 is CASQGWGGYTF. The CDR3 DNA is TGCGCCAGCCAGGGGTGGGGAGGCTACACCTTC.

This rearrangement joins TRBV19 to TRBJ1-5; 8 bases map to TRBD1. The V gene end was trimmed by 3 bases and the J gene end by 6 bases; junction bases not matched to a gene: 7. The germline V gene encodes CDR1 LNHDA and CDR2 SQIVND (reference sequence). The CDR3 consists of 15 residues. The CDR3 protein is CASSIRQGATQPQHF. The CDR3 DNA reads TGTGCCAGTAGTATTCGTCAGGGGGCGACTCAGCCCCAGCATTTT.

CDR3 protein: CASSLMQGSKYGYTF. In nucleotides, the CDR3 is TGTGCCAGCAGCTTAATGCAGGGGAGTAAATATGGCTACACCTTC. This chain joins TRBV11-3 and TRBJ1-2, with a possible D match to TRBD1 (6 bases). The V end was cut by 2 bases, the J end by 5 bases, with 15 bases between. CDR1 is SGHNT and CDR2 is YENEEA in the germline V gene. The CDR3 has 15 amino acids.

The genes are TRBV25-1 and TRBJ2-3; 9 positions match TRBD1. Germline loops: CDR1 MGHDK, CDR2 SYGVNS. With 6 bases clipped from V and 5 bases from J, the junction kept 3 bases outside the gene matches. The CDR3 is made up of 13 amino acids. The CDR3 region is CASRDRGIDTQYF. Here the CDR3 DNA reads TGTGCCAGCAGGGACAGGGGAATAGATACGCAGTATTTT.

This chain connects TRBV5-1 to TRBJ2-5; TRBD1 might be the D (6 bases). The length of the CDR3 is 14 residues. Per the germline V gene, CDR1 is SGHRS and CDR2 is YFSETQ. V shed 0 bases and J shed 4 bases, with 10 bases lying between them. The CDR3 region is CASSLEGGRETQYF. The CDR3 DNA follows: TGCGCCAGCAGCTTGGAAGGGGGTCGAGAGACCCAGTACTTC.

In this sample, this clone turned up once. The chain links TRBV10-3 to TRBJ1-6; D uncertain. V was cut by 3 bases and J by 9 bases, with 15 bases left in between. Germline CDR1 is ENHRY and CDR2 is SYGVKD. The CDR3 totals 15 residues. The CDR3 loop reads CAISERSGESSPLHF. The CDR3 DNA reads TGTGCCATCAGTGAAAGATCTGGGGAGAGTTCACCCCTCCACTTT.